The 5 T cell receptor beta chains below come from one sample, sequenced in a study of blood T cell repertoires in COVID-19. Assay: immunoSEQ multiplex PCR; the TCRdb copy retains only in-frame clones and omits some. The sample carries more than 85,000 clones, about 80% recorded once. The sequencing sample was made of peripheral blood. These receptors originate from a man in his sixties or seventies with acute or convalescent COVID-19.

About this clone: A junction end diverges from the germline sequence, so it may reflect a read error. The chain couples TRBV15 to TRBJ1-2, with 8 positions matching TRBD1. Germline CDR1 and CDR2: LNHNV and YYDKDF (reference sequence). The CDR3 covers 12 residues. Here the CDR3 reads CATSRDWGDRIF. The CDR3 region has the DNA TGTGCCACCAGCAGAGATTGGGGGGACAGGATCTTC.

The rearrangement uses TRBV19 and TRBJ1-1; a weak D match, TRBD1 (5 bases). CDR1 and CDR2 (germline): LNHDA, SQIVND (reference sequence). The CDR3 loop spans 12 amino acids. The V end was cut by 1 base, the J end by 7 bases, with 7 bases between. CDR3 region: CASSIVTGEAFF. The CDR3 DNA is TGTGCCAGTAGTATAGTTACAGGTGAAGCTTTCTTT.

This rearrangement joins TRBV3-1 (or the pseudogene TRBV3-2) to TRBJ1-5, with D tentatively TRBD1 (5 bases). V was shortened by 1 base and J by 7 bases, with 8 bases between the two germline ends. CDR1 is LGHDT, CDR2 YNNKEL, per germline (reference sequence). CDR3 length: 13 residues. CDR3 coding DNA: TGTGCCAGCAGCCAAGGGCAGGGACAGCCCCAGCATTTT. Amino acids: CASSQGQGQPQHF.

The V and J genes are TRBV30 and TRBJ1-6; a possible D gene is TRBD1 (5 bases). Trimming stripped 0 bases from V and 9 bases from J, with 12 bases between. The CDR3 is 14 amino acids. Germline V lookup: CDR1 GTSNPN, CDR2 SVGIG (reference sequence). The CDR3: CAWSVSRATSPLHF. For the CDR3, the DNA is TGTGCCTGGAGTGTTAGCAGGGCAACTTCACCCCTCCACTTT.

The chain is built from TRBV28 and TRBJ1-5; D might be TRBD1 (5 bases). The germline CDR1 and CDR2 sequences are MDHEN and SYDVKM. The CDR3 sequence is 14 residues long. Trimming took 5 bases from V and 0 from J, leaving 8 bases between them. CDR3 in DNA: TGTGCCAGCAGTCCGACAGATAGCAATCAGCCCCAGCATTTT. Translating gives CASSPTDSNQPQHF.